These 14 T cell receptor beta chains came from one sample sequenced in a study of blood T cell repertoires in COVID-19. The table came from immunoSEQ multiplex PCR; TCRdb's copy has only in-frame clones and leaves some out. This sample yields 200,000 to 250,000 clones, of which approximately 86% are seen a single time; 4.5% to 5% belongs to the top ten. Sequenced input: peripheral blood. The receptor set was obtained from a woman older than 75 with active or convalescent COVID-19.

The rearrangement links TRBV10-3 to TRBJ2-2; the match to TRBD1 covers 9 bases. CDR3 size: 16 residues. Germline assignment: CDR1 ENHRY and CDR2 SYGVKD. V dropped 6 bases and J dropped 5; count of bases not matched to a gene: 10. CDR3 DNA: TGTGCCATCAGGGGAACAGGGGGCGCCTCTACCGGGGAGCTGTTTTTT. Its translation: CAIRGTGGASTGELFF.

The chain recombines TRBV2 with TRBJ2-1; 9 bases are a match to TRBD1. Germline assignment: CDR1 SNHLY and CDR2 FYNNEI. V gave up 5 bases and J gave up 2 bases; unmatched junction bases: 4. The CDR3 has 15 amino acids. The CDR3, as DNA: TGTGCCAGCAGTCAGGACAGGGGACCCTACAATGAGCAGTTCTTC. It translates to CASSQDRGPYNEQFF.

The chain uses TRBV6-1 and TRBJ1-4; perhaps TRBD1 as D (5 bases). Germline lookup yields CDR1 MNHNS and CDR2 SASEGT. V lost 1 base to trimming and J lost 6 bases, with 9 bases between them. The length of the CDR3 is 14 residues. In DNA, the CDR3 is TGTGCCAGCAGTGAAGGGCTAGGGGATGAAAAACTGTTTTTT. Translation: CASSEGLGDEKLFF.

This clone was counted only a few times. V and J are TRBV5-1 and TRBJ1-3; 7 positions match TRBD1. The CDR3 length is 15 residues. V was pared by 0 bases and J by 4 bases, with 4 bases of the junction left unmatched. The germline V gene has CDR1 SGHRS and CDR2 YFSETQ. CDR3 nucleotides: TGCGCCAGCAGCTTGGACAGGGGATCGGGAAACACCATATATTTT. It translates to CASSLDRGSGNTIYF.

This clone was counted once. The rearrangement joins TRBV28 to TRBJ1-1; tentative D call: TRBD1 (5 bases). CDR3 length: 14 amino acids. V dropped 5 bases and J dropped 0 bases, with 10 bases sitting between them. Germline CDR1 is MDHEN and CDR2 is SYDVKM. Written as DNA, the CDR3 is TGTGCCAGCAGTGCCGACAGTATGAACACTGAAGCTTTCTTT. Residues: CASSADSMNTEAFF.

The chain uses TRBV5-4 and TRBJ2-1; 7 nucleotides align to TRBD2. The CDR3 sequence is 15 residues long. Germline lookup yields CDR1 SGHNT and CDR2 YYREEE (reference sequence). The junction had 12 bases not matched to a gene; V was cut back by 5 bases and J by 7 bases. The chain's CDR3 is CASSSPGLRGNEQFF. CDR3 bases: TGTGCCAGCAGTTCTCCGGGACTACGAGGGAATGAGCAGTTCTTC. The full variable domain, its missing parts supplied by reference TRBV5-4 and TRBJ2-1, is ETGVTQSPTHLIKTRGQQVTLRCSSQSGHNTVSWYQQALGQGPQFIFQYYREEENGRGNFPPRFSGLQFPNYSSELNVNALELDDSALYLCASSSPGLRGNEQFFGPGTRLTVL.

The CDR3 DNA sequence: TGTGCCAGCAGTTTGCCCAGGGGAAATGAAAAACTGTTTTTT. Translated, it gives CASSLPRGNEKLFF. V usage is TRBV28 and J usage is TRBJ1-4; D might be TRBD1 (6 bases). V lost 3 bases and J 5 bases, leaving 10 bases between the germline ends. Germline lookup yields CDR1 MDHEN and CDR2 SYDVKM. The CDR3 spans 14 residues. Looking up the rest from reference TRBV28 and TRBJ1-4 gives the full variable domain: DVKVTQSSRYLVKRTGEKVFLECVQDMDHENMFWYRQDPGLGLRLIYFSYDVKMKEKGDIPEGYSVSREKKERFSLILESASTNQTSMYLCASSLPRGNEKLFFGSGTQLSVL.

The chain uses TRBV19 and TRBJ1-5, with 8 bases matching TRBD1. The J segment lost 3 bases and the V segment lost 8 bases, leaving 9 bases of the junction unmatched. The CDR3 spans 15 residues. Germline CDR1 is LNHDA and CDR2 is SQIVND (reference sequence). CDR3 sequence: CASQRTGSVNQPQHF. The CDR3 DNA sequence: TGTGCCAGTCAGCGGACAGGGAGCGTCAATCAGCCCCAGCATTTT.

This sequence joins TRBV6-6 and TRBJ2-7, with 9 positions matching TRBD1. The germline V gene encodes CDR1 MNHNY and CDR2 SVGAGI (reference sequence). The V gene end was trimmed by 5 bases and the J gene end by 0 bases; junction bases not matched to a gene: 11. This CDR3 is 17 amino acids long. CDR3 residues: CASSHSPGTGISYEQYF. The CDR3 coding sequence is TGTGCCAGCAGTCATAGTCCCGGGACAGGGATCTCCTACGAGCAGTACTTC.

Here the CDR3 reads CASSLRDRGNYEQYF. CDR3 nucleotides: TGTGCCAGCAGTTTGCGAGACAGGGGAAACTACGAGCAGTACTTC. This chain joins TRBV6-5 and TRBJ2-7; 8 bases are a match to TRBD1. The CDR3 covers 15 residues. CDR1 and CDR2 from the germline V gene are MNHEY and SVGAGI. The V and J ends lost 4 bases and 3 bases, in that order; junction bases with no gene match: 8.

This chain joins TRBV5-1 and TRBJ1-2; 10 nucleotides agree with TRBD1. The CDR3 loop spans 14 amino acids. From germline, CDR1 is SGHRS and CDR2 YFSETQ. V trimming: 4 bases; J trimming: 5 bases; junction bases outside the gene matches: 5. This CDR3 reads CASSPTGGEYGYTF. The CDR3 bases are TGCGCCAGCAGCCCGACAGGGGGCGAGTATGGCTACACCTTC.

The rearrangement uses TRBV28 and TRBJ2-3, with D maybe TRBD2 (5 bases). CDR1 is MDHEN, CDR2 SYDVKM, per germline. V lost 4 bases to trimming and J lost 2 bases, with 22 bases between them. The CDR3 extends over 18 amino acids. In DNA form, the CDR3 reads TGTGCCAGCAGTTCCCTGACCCTATCTAGGACTCCCACAGATACGCAGTATTTT. Amino acids: CASSSLTLSRTPTDTQYF.

To note about this clone: This same CDR3 is encoded by further DNA sequences in the sample. The CDR3: CASSLDSNEKLFF. CDR3 DNA: TGTGCCAGCAGTTTAGACAGTAATGAAAAACTGTTTTTT. The genes are TRBV28 and TRBJ1-4, with a tentative D call TRBD1 (5 bases). V lost 2 bases and J 4 bases, leaving 5 bases between the germline ends. Germline CDR1 MDHEN, CDR2 SYDVKM. There are 13 residues in the CDR3.

This clone appeared a few times. This chain links TRBV6-1 with TRBJ1-1; D gene ambiguous. The CDR3 runs 13 residues. V lost 2 bases and J lost 3, with 7 bases in between. CDR1 and CDR2 (germline): MNHNS, SASEGT. The CDR3 DNA follows: TGTGCCAGCAGTGAAATAGTAGACACTGAAGCTTTCTTT. Translated: CASSEIVDTEAFF.